Listed here is a single TCR beta chain. The entry originates in a study of T cell changes during pregnancy in multiple sclerosis. V lost 5 bases, J lost 4 bases, and 21 bases stayed unmatched. This CDR3 has 20 amino acids. Germline CDR1 reads SGHVS; CDR2 reads FQNEAQ. Using immunoSEQ multiplex PCR, the repertoire was profiled, and TCRdb retains in-frame clones only, with some absent. Of some 120,000 clones in the sample, roughly 95% are singletons; the top ten hold 0.44%. Material: peripheral blood, obtained after pregnancy. V usage is TRBV7-8 and J usage is TRBJ2-7; 12 bases line up with TRBD2. This TCR was recovered from a female donor with multiple sclerosis, enrolled in a pregnancy study. The CDR3 sequence is CASSIDLGLAGSPISYEQYF. The CDR3 DNA reads TGTGCCAGCAGCATCGATCTAGGACTAGCGGGGAGTCCAATCTCGTACGAGCAGTACTTC.